The entry below gives a single T cell receptor beta chain sequence along with its context. Germline values: CDR1 SNHLY, CDR2 FYNNEI. This CDR3 is built from 15 residues. The V segment lost 4 bases and the J segment 2 bases; nucleotides outside the gene matches: 7. Semi-nested PCR with Nested Universal Primer A followed constant-region reverse priming of full-length variable regions. Each CDR3 protein is one row after TCRdb ran MiXCR on the 5' RACE reads. In the table there are about 64,000 distinct CDR3 sequences, 22% of which are singletons. The memory fraction was CD4+CD45RO+CD25- cells. The chain joins TRBV2 to TRBJ2-7; the match to TRBD2 covers 8 bases. Sequenced input: memory CD4+ T cells sorted from a lymph node. As for subset: memory CD4+ T cells, CD4+CD45RO+CD25-. The receptor's source is a female donor with breast cancer. This chain's CDR3 is CASSVQLAETYEQYF. In DNA form, the CDR3 reads TGTGCCAGCAGTGTTCAACTAGCGGAAACCTACGAGCAGTACTTC.